A selection of T cell receptor beta chains follows, all from one sample in a study of shared clonotypes between healthy human individuals. Assay used: immunoSEQ multiplex PCR; TCRdb lists only in-frame clones, some missing. This table has some 2.1 million clones, 95% appearing once. Sequencing was done on a sample of naive CD4+ T cells sorted from blood. The receptors derive from a man aged 18 to 30 in good health. CDR3s include the opening cysteine and the closing phenylalanine or tryptophan. A D gene is named only where the DNA matches it firmly.

V gene | D gene | CDR3 protein
TRBV6-6 | - | CASSHSSYEQYF
TRBV5-4 | - | CASSPESRYEQYF
TRBV2 | - | CASSPGTLLGDTQYF
TRBV18 | TRBD1 | CASSSQGQEAEQYF
TRBV6-1 | - | CASSEVAGQVGYEQYF
TRBV4-2 | - | CASSQQRRGETQYF
TRBV7-9 | - | CASTGGPVANYGYTF
TRBV6-4 | TRBD2 | CASSDRLAGGSSYNEQFF
TRBV7-9 | - | CASSLAQGGNTEAFF
TRBV6-5 | - | CASSPIAAGTKQYF
TRBV7-8 | - | CASSRSGLTIAKNIQYF
TRBV10-3 | - | CAISEGPLEGGTQYF
TRBV10-3 | TRBD1 | CAISDSGQGAYEQYF
TRBV30 | TRBD1 | CAFNRGRSNEQYF
TRBV19 | - | CASSILQADTQYF
TRBV7-2 | - | CASSEGLASDTQYF
TRBV7-9 | TRBD2 | CASSVGLDETQYF
TRBV11-2 | - | CASSAAYTEAFF
TRBV7-9 | - | CASSLASPLGSGELFF
TRBV11-2 | - | CASSLERGLGELFF
TRBV6-5 | - | CASSYSEAGGTDTQYF
TRBV30 | - | CAWSVGQFNQPQHF
TRBV11-2 | - | CASSFPQTPQETQYF
TRBV7-9 | - | CASSYYLDRLAKNIQYF
TRBV13 | - | CASSLSQGIAEAFF
TRBV28 | - | CASSLRGAGNTEAFF
TRBV6-1 | TRBD2 | CASRVNSGGEQYF
TRBV7-9 | TRBD2 | CASSLTGTSGSLTDTQYF
TRBV4-1 | - | CASSLSRPGLEGPQHF
TRBV10-2 | - | CAGGELPQPQHF
TRBV18 | - | CASSPQGPFGAFF
TRBV30 | TRBD1 | CAWSVFGQGTNTIYF
TRBV7-2 | - | CASSSQTGVGGNTIYF
TRBV30 | - | CAWSVQVSRTEAFF
TRBV7-9 | TRBD1 | CASSSGQGWYEQYF
TRBV9 | - | CASGEGQGRKTGNTIYF
TRBV5-4 | - | CASSLDLARSGANVLTF
TRBV30 | - | CAWSGGQPYGYTF
TRBV5-1 | TRBD1 | CASSLDPDRRNQPQHF